These T cell receptor beta chains were read from a single sample in a study of T cells in Graves' hyperthyroidism and ophthalmopathy. TCRdb re-called the multiplex PCR reads through MiXCR, storing one row per CDR3 protein. The sample carries about 700,000 distinct CDR3 sequences, 45% recorded once. Input material: peripheral blood or thyroid tissue (not recorded which). Every receptor here comes from an adult man with Graves' disease, either hyperthyroidism or ophthalmopathy (not recorded which). CDR3s include the opening cysteine and the closing phenylalanine or tryptophan. D genes are given only for firm matches. A clone size is listed for some rows: how often the clone was seen (once, few, many), or a class if it is expanded.

j_call	v_call	d_call	clone_size	cdr3_aa	cdr3_nt
TRBJ2-6	TRBV7-8	NA	NA	CASSGDGLTF	TGTGCCAGCAGCGGGGACGGACTGACTTTC
TRBJ1-4	TRBV15	NA	NA	CATSRGDGNEKLFF	TGTGCCACCAGCAGAGGGGATGGGAATGAAAAACTGTTTTTT
TRBJ2-7	TRBV7-8	NA	few	CASSQDRPQGFSYEQYF	TGTGCCAGCAGCCAAGACCGACCCCAGGGCTTCTCCTACGAGCAGTACTTC
TRBJ1-3	TRBV6-1	TRBD1	NA	CASSKTGMGNTIYF	TGTGCCAGCAGTAAGACAGGGATGGGAAACACCATATATTTT
TRBJ2-7	TRBV20-1	NA	NA	CSAIWQASSYEQYF	TGCAGTGCTATCTGGCAGGCAAGCTCCTACGAGCAGTACTTC
TRBJ2-7	TRBV19	TRBD1	NA	CASSRGQRTYEQYF	TGTGCCAGTAGTAGGGGACAGCGAACCTACGAGCAGTACTTC
TRBJ2-2	TRBV7-6	TRBD2	NA	CASSQRGGITGELFF	TGTGCCAGCAGCCAACGGGGGGGTATCACCGGGGAGCTGTTTTTT
TRBJ1-2	TRBV28	NA	many	CASSRGTTAYGYTF	TGTGCCAGCAGCCGCGGGACCACGGCCTATGGCTACACCTTC
TRBJ1-3	TRBV20-1	NA	NA	CSAQPLTAGSTIYF	TGCAGTGCTCAGCCTCTCACAGCTGGAAGCACCATATATTTT
TRBJ1-2	TRBV29-1	NA	many	CSALTPNYGYTF	TGCAGCGCACTAACTCCGAACTATGGCTACACCTTC
TRBJ1-1	TRBV7-9	TRBD1	few	CASSSRDRPFSLAEAFF	TGTGCCAGCAGCTCCCGGGACAGGCCTTTTTCCCTGGCTGAAGCTTTCTTT
TRBJ1-4	TRBV29-1	NA	many	CSVTRGVEEKLFF	TGCAGCGTGACGCGGGGGGTGGAAGAAAAACTGTTTTTT
TRBJ2-7	TRBV9	NA	NA	CASSVGPIRRNEQYF	TGTGCCAGCAGCGTTGGACCTATCCGTCGAAACGAGCAGTACTTC
TRBJ2-5	TRBV10-3	TRBD1	NA	CASSWGTGAETQYF	TGTGCCAGCAGTTGGGGGACAGGGGCCGAGACCCAGTACTTC
TRBJ1-2	TRBV9	NA	NA	CASSTQDGGEYGYTF	TGTGCCAGCAGCACCCAGGACGGGGGGGAGTATGGCTACACCTTC
TRBJ1-1	TRBV20-1	NA	NA	CSARPPPIEEAFF	TGCAGTGCTAGACCCCCACCAATCGAGGAAGCTTTCTTT
TRBJ2-7	TRBV7-9	TRBD2	once	CASTLPGIGRLGYEQYF	TGTGCCAGCACCCTCCCAGGGATCGGGAGGTTGGGCTACGAGCAGTACTTC
TRBJ1-4	TRBV15	NA	few	CATSSKMGGDNEKLFF	TGTGCCACCAGCAGTAAAATGGGAGGAGATAATGAAAAACTGTTTTTT
TRBJ1-3	TRBV18	NA	NA	CASSAVRNTIYF	TGTGCCAGCTCAGCCGTAAGGAACACCATATATTTT
TRBJ2-2	TRBV7-8	TRBD2	NA	CASSLESKGGRDTGELFF	TGTGCCAGCAGCTTAGAATCTAAGGGAGGGAGGGACACCGGGGAGCTGTTTTTT
TRBJ2-5	TRBV12-3/TRBV12-4	NA	NA	CASSPYQQGQETQYF	TGTGCCAGCAGCCCCTACCAACAGGGCCAAGAGACCCAGTACTTC
TRBJ1-1	TRBV10-3	TRBD1	many	CAISENRGSEAFF	TGTGCCATCAGTGAAAACAGGGGGAGTGAAGCTTTCTTT
TRBJ1-5	TRBV29-1	NA	NA	CSVGLVGSQETQHF	TGCAGCGTTGGACTAGTGGGTTCACAAGAGACCCAGCATTTT
TRBJ1-4	TRBV2	NA	NA	CASSFQGPVAINEKLFF	TGTGCCAGTAGTTTCCAGGGGCCCGTCGCAATTAATGAAAAACTGTTTTTT
TRBJ1-1	TRBV20-1	TRBD1	NA	CSARDLGQGRAEAFF	TGCAGTGCTAGAGATCTCGGACAGGGCAGGGCTGAAGCTTTCTTT